A single sample is the source of the 17 T cell receptor beta chains below, sequenced in a study of T cells after yellow fever vaccination. TCRdb recomputed calls from the 5' RACE reads with MiXCR, one row per CDR3 protein. The table has about 75,000 distinct CDR3 sequences, around 7.1% seen once. Specimen: CD8+ T cells sorted from PBMCs, collected 10 days after the first yellow fever vaccination. Receptors were obtained from a man aged 18 to 35 who received the YFV17D yellow fever vaccine.

The rearrangement joins TRBV20-1 to TRBJ1-6; a possible D gene is TRBD1 (5 bases). V was trimmed by 6 bases and J by 14 bases, leaving 5 bases between them. This CDR3 comprises 8 residues. The germline V gene encodes CDR1 DFQATT and CDR2 SNEGSKA (reference sequence). The CDR3 DNA reads as TGCAGTGCGGGGGCCCTCCACTTT. Translating gives CSAGALHF.

This clonotype has at least ten counts. This sequence joins TRBV7-9 and TRBJ2-1, with 9 bases that match TRBD2. From germline, CDR1 is SEHNR and CDR2 FQNEAQ (reference sequence). There are 17 residues in the CDR3. With 5 bases clipped from V and 7 bases from J, the junction kept 15 bases outside the gene matches. This CDR3 reads CASSPSRVGLAWNEQFF. CDR3 DNA sequence: TGTGCCAGCAGCCCATCAAGGGTCGGACTAGCGTGGAATGAGCAGTTCTTC.

This clonotype was seen more than once but under ten times. The CDR3 sequence: CASSLRGGYTEAFF. CDR3 DNA: TGTGCCAGCAGCTTGAGAGGGGGATACACTGAAGCTTTCTTT. This chain links TRBV5-4 with TRBJ1-1; tentative D call: TRBD1 (6 bases). The CDR3 runs 14 residues. The V end lost 1 base, the J end lost 3 bases, and 10 bases lay between the germline ends. Per germline, CDR1 SGHNT and CDR2 YYREEE (reference sequence).

The genes are TRBV28 and TRBJ2-2; D is tentatively TRBD1 or TRBD2 (5 bases each). Germline loops: CDR1 MDHEN, CDR2 SYDVKM. With 7 bases removed from V and 5 bases from J, the gap between germline ends came to 20 bases. The CDR3 is 16 residues long. The CDR3 spells CASTSPGASVTGELFF. The CDR3 DNA sequence: TGTGCCAGCACCTCCCCCGGGGCCAGTGTTACCGGGGAGCTGTTTTTT.

The rearrangement links TRBV7-6 to TRBJ1-4; a weak D match, TRBD1 (6 bases). V dropped 0 bases and J dropped 6 bases, with 14 bases sitting between them. This CDR3 is built from 16 residues. Per germline, CDR1 SGHVS and CDR2 FNYEAQ. The CDR3 loop is CASSLAGTGWDEKLFF. The CDR3 bases are TGTGCCAGCAGCTTAGCGGGTACAGGGTGGGATGAAAAACTGTTTTTT.

This clonotype has more than one count but fewer than ten. This chain joins TRBV9 and TRBJ2-7; D might be TRBD2 (5 bases). From germline, CDR1 is SGDLS and CDR2 YYNGEE. V was trimmed by 3 bases and J by 7 bases, leaving 11 bases between them. The length of the CDR3 is 12 residues. The CDR3 DNA sequence: TGTGCCAGCAGCGACGAACCGGGAGAGCAGTACTTC. Translating it yields CASSDEPGEQYF.

The gene calls are TRBV28 and TRBJ2-2, with TRBD2 matching over 12 bases. Germline trimming cut 6 bases from V and 5 bases from J; bases unmatched to any gene: 7. In germline, CDR1 is MDHEN, CDR2 SYDVKM. This CDR3 is built from 16 residues. Here the CDR3 reads CASRPAGLAGTGELFF. The CDR3, as DNA: TGTGCCAGCAGGCCGGCCGGACTAGCGGGGACCGGGGAGCTGTTTTTT.

This clonotype was counted ten times or more. The chain combines TRBV7-9 with TRBJ1-5; no definite D call. The germline V and J ends were trimmed by 4 bases and 9 bases, with 13 bases remaining between them. CDR3 length: 13 residues. The V gene's germline CDR1 is SEHNR and CDR2 FQNEAQ (reference sequence). CDR3 sequence: CASSSDGVGPQHF. CDR3 sequence (DNA): TGTGCCAGCAGCTCGGACGGAGTGGGGCCCCAGCATTTT.

Ten or more counts support this clonotype. The CDR3 DNA follows: TGTGCCAGCAGCCAAGATCCTGGATACGTCTCAGATACGCAGTATTTT. Translating gives CASSQDPGYVSDTQYF. The chain carries TRBV4-2 and TRBJ2-3; unclear D gene. Germline CDR1 and CDR2: LGHNA and YNFKEQ. The V end lost 0 bases, the J end lost 4 bases, and 14 bases lay between the germline ends. The CDR3 is made up of 16 amino acids.

This clonotype appeared many times. The V and J genes are TRBV6-2 or TRBV6-3 and TRBJ1-1, with D uncertain. Germline assignment: CDR1 MNHEY and CDR2 SVGEGT. The CDR3 has 15 residues. Between the trimmed V and J ends, which lost 0 bases and 7 bases, there was a span of 15 bases. The CDR3 sequence: CASSYSMLPSHEAFF. The CDR3 coding sequence is TGTGCCAGCAGTTACTCGATGCTGCCGAGTCATGAAGCTTTCTTT.

In this sample, this clonotype turned up a few times. The rearrangement uses TRBV4-1 and TRBJ2-1, with 8 nucleotides matching TRBD2. Germline CDR1 and CDR2: MGHRA and YSYEKL. The CDR3 is 17 amino acids. V gave up 1 base and J gave up 0 bases; unmatched junction bases: 5. The chain's CDR3 is CASSQGGLGPSYNEQFF. DNA for the CDR3: TGCGCCAGCAGCCAAGGGGGACTAGGTCCCTCCTACAATGAGCAGTTCTTC.

This clonotype was seen ten or more times. V usage is TRBV5-1 and J usage is TRBJ1-5, with TRBD1 identical over 8 bases. Germline V gene sequence: CDR1 SGHRS, CDR2 YFSETQ. This CDR3 is 15 amino acids long. The ends lost 2 bases at V and 6 bases at J; junction bases unmatched: 7. The CDR3 spells CASSLRTGIGQPQHF. In nucleotides, the CDR3 is TGCGCCAGCAGCTTACGGACAGGGATCGGTCAGCCCCAGCATTTT.

The chain carries TRBV3-1 and TRBJ2-2; D unresolved. V lost 4 bases and J lost 6, with 9 bases in between. The CDR3 contains 13 residues. Germline values: CDR1 LGHDT, CDR2 YNNKEL (reference sequence). Written as DNA, the CDR3 is TGTGCCAGCAGCCCGCAGTGGCCCGGGGAGCTGTTTTTT. This translates into CASSPQWPGELFF.

The table lists this clonotype with a few counts. The CDR3, as DNA: TGCGCCAGCAGCCAAGCCGCCGGACTAAAACGCGTCCAGTTCTTC. Translated: CASSQAAGLKRVQFF. The chain couples TRBV4-3 to TRBJ2-1, with TRBD2 as a possible D gene (6 bases). Germline loops: CDR1 LGHNA, CDR2 YSLEER. The CDR3 sequence is 15 residues long. The germline V and J ends were trimmed by 1 base and 13 bases, with 20 bases remaining between them.

This clonotype was picked up many times. The chain uses TRBV19 and TRBJ1-4; no definite D call. This CDR3 is built from 15 residues. Trimming cost V 4 bases and J 8 bases, with 17 bases left between them. Per germline, CDR1 LNHDA and CDR2 SQIVND (reference sequence). CDR3 sequence reads: CASSTRRRGEEKLFF. DNA of the CDR3: TGTGCCAGTAGTACCCGACGACGCGGGGAGGAAAAACTGTTTTTT.

The sample holds many counts of this clonotype. The chain recombines TRBV6-2 or TRBV6-3 with TRBJ2-3, with D maybe TRBD1 (6 bases). The CDR3 contains 15 residues. The germline V and J ends were trimmed by 1 base and 2 bases, with 10 bases remaining between them. CDR1 MNHEY and CDR2 SVGEGT come from the germline V gene. CDR3: CASSYLDSYTDTQYF. Here the CDR3 DNA reads TGTGCCAGCAGTTACTTGGACAGTTACACAGATACGCAGTATTTT.

This clonotype appeared many times. This chain joins TRBV4-2 and TRBJ1-1, with D unresolved. Germline V CDR1 and CDR2: LGHNA, YNFKEQ. Trimming removed 5 bases at V and 1 base at J, with 8 bases between. CDR3 length: 13 amino acids. The DNA for the CDR3 is TGTGCCAGCAGCGGTGACCGGAACACTGAAGCTTTCTTT. Translating gives CASSGDRNTEAFF.